This T cell receptor beta chain was sequenced for a study of shared clonotypes between healthy human individuals. As for the study in general: Three men and a couple of women, aged 18 to 49, were donors. CD4 naive cells filled three plates per donor, CD4 memory three, CD8 naive two and CD8 memory one.

Overall study results and limits: The sharing of 4% to 5.5% of naive CD4 clonotypes was seen across a handful of donors.

The V gene end was trimmed by 6 bases and the J gene end by 9 bases; junction bases not matched to a gene: 8. Germline V gives CDR1 MNHEY, CDR2 SVGAGI. The CDR3 runs 13 residues. In this sample, this clone turned up once. Its target is unknown. Data came from immunoSEQ multiplex PCR; TCRdb stores just in-frame clones and leaves some out. Here the sample spans about 2 million clones, 90% to 95% being singletons. Only Caucasian adults living in Nashville, Tennessee served as donors. The material sequenced was naive CD4+ T cells sorted from blood. The sample's subset: CD45RA+ positively selected. The rearrangement links TRBV6-5 to TRBJ2-1; 7 positions match TRBD1. The clonotype comes from a man between 18 and 35 years old in good health. In nucleotides, the CDR3 is TGTGCCAGCAGACGACAGGGAGCGAGTGAGCAGTTCTTC. Translating gives CASRRQGASEQFF.